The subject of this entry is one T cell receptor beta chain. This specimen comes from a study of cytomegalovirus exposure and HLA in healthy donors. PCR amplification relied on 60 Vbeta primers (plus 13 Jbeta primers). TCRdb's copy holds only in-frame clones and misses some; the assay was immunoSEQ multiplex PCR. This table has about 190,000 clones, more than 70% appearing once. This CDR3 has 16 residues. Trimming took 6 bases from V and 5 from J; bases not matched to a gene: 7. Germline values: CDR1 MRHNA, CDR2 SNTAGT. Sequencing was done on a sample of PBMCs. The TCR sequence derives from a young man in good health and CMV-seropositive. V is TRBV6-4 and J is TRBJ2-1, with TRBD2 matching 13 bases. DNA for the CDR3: TGTGCCAGCAGCCGACTAGCGGGGGGCCCCGACAATGAGCAGTTCTTC. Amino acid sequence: CASSRLAGGPDNEQFF.